This T cell receptor (beta chain) was profiled in a study of neurological immune-mediated disorders. Findings and limits, study-wide: Among expanded clones, no CDR3 amino acid sequences were shared across subjects, a pattern suggesting private repertoires in all groups.

The unsorted libraries originated from 2 million PBMCs that had been stored at -80 C. This clonotype was found many times. Antigen specificity is unknown. The cDNA came from 5'RACE with 10-nucleotide random UMIs. TCRdb re-called the 5' RACE reads with MiXCR, one entry per CDR3 protein. The sample shows fewer than 30,000 distinct CDR3 sequences, about 13% of them seen only once. Trimming removed 1 base at V and 0 bases at J, with 6 bases between. The germline CDR1 and CDR2 sequences are DFQATT and SNEGSKA (reference sequence). The CDR3 has 14 amino acids. Material for sequencing was PBMCs. This TCR came from a woman in her fifties or sixties with HTLV-1-associated myelopathy (HAM/TSP). The chain recombines TRBV20-1 with TRBJ1-4; D remains ambiguous. CDR3 in DNA: TGCAGTGCTAGAGGTTCGGCAACTAATGAAAAACTGTTTTTT. It is translated as CSARGSATNEKLFF.